This TCR beta chain was sequenced in a study of identical twins. In TCRdb, the 5' RACE reads were re-called with MiXCR into one record per CDR3 protein. There are under 900,000 distinct CDR3 sequences in the sample; roughly an eighth occur only once, and 1.5% to 2% lies in the top ten. The CDR3 extends over 14 amino acids. Trimming left V 6 bases short and J 2 bases short, with 12 bases between. Germline V CDR1 and CDR2: SGHDT, YYEEEE. This clonotype was detected ten times or more. The same sample was also used in a study of yellow fever vaccine responses in identical twins.

V usage is TRBV5-6 and J usage is TRBJ2-1; TRBD2 might be the D (5 bases). What was sequenced was PBMCs. This sequence was found in a young woman in good health. The CDR3 loop is CASILLGAYNEQFF. The CDR3 DNA sequence: TGTGCCAGCATTCTTTTGGGAGCCTACAATGAGCAGTTCTTC.